This T cell receptor (beta chain) derives from a study of T-cell memory formation after mild COVID-19. Germline lookup yields CDR1 ENHRY and CDR2 SYGVKD. The CDR3 extends over 16 amino acids. V was pared by 4 bases and J by 7 bases, with 13 bases of the junction left unmatched. A single record per CDR3 protein comes from TCRdb applying MiXCR to the 5' RACE reads. The repertoire holds tens of thousands of distinct CDR3 sequences, with roughly 21% as singletons. This receptor was obtained from an adult who had mild COVID-19 (a few samples of this study predate the infection). Cell type and time point are not known. Sequenced: PBMCs or a T cell subset sorted from them (not recorded which). The chain employs TRBV10-3 and TRBJ2-7, with TRBD1 identical over 10 bases. The CDR3 coding sequence is TGTGCCATCAGTGGGGGCCCCGGGACAGGGGCTTGGGAGCAGTACTTC. Translation gives CAISGGPGTGAWEQYF.